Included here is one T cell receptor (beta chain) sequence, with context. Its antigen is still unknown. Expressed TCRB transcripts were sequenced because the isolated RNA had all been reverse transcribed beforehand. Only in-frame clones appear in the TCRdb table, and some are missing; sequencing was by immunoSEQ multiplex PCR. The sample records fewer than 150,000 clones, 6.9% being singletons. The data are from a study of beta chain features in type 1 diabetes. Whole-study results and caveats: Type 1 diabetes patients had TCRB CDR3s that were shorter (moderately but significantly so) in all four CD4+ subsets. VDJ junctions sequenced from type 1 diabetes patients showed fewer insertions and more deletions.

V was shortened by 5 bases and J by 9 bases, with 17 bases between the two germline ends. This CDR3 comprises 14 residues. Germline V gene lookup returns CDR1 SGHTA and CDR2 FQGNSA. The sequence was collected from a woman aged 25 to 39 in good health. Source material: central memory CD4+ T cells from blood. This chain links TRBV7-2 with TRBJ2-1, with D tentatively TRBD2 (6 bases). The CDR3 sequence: CASSGRSSEVEQFF. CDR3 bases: TGTGCCAGCAGCGGGCGGTCTAGCGAGGTTGAGCAGTTCTTC.